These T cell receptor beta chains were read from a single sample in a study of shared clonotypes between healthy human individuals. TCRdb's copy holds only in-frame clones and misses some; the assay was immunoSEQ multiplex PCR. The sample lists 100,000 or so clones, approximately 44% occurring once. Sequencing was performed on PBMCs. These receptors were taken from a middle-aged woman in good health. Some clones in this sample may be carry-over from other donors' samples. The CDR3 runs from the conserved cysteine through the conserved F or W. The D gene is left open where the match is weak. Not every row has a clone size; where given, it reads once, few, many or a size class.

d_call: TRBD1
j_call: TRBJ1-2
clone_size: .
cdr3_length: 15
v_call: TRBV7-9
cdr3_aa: CASSLQDRAPYGYTF

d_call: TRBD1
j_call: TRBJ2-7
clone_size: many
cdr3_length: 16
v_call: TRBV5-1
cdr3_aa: CASSLEGRDRVDEQYF

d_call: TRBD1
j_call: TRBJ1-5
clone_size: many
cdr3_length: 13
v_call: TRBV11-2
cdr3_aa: CASSPDRGQPQHF

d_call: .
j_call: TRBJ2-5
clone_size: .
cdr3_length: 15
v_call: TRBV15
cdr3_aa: CATSDVMVGQETQYF

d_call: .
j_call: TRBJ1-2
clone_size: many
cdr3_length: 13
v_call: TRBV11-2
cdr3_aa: CASSLKGTYGYTF

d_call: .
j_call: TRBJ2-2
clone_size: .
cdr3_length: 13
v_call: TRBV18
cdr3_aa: CASSPQGAGELFF

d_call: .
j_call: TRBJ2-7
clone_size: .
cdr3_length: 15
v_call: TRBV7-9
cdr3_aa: CASSLETGGPREQYF

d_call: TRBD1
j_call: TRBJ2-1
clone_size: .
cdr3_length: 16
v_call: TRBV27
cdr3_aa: CASSTSGGTAYNEQFF

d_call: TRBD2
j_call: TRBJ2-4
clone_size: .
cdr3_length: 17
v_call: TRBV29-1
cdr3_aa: CSVEEGGAGEIENIQYF

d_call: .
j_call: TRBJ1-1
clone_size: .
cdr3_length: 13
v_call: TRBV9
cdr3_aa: CASSVAVNTEAFF

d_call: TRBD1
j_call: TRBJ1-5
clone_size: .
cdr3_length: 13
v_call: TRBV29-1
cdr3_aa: CSVGGDRLQPQHF

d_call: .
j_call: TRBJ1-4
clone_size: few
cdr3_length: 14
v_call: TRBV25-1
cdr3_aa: CASSIRATNEKLFF

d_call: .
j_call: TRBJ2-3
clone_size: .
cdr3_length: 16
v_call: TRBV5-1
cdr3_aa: CASSLFGRTSTDTQYF

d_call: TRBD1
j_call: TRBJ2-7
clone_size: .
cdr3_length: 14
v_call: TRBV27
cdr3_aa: CASGVRQGPYEQYF

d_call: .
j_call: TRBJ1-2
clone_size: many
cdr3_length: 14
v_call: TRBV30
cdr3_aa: CAWKRQESPYGCTF

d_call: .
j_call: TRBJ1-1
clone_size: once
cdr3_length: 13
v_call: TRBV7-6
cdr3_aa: CASSLNRDTEAFF

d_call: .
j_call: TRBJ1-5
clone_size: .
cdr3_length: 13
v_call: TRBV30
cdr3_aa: CAWSVRRGQPQHF

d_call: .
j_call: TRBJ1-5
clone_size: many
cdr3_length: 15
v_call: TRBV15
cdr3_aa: CATSRDPGGGQPQHF

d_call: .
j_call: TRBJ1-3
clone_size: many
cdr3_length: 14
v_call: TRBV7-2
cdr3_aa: CASSSGQIQDTIYF